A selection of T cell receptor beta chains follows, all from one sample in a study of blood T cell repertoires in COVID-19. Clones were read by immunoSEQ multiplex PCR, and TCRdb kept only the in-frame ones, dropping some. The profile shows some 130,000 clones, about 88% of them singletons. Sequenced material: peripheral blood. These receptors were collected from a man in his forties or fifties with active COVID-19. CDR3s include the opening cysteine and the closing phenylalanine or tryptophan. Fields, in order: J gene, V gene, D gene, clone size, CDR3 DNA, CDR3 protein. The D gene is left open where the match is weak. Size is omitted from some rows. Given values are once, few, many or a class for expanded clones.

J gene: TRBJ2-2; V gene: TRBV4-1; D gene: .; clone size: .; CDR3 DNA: TGCGCCAGCAGTCCCGGGCGGGACAGACTAACCGGGGAGCTGTTTTTT; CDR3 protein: CASSPGRDRLTGELFF
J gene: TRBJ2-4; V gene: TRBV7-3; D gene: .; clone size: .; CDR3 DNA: TGTGCCAGCAGGTCCACGGGATCCAAAAACATTCAGTACTTC; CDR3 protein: CASRSTGSKNIQYF
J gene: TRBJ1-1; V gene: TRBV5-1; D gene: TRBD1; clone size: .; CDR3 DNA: TGCGCCAGCGGACAGGGGGCCAGGACTGAAGCTTTCTTT; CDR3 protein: CASGQGARTEAFF
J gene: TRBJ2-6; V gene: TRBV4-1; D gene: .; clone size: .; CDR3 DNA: TGCGCCAGCCACCTGGAGTCTGGGGCCAACGTCCTGACTTTC; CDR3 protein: CASHLESGANVLTF
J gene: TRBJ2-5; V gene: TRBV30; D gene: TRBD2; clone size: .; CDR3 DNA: TGTGCCTGGACGGCGGGAGGTTCGGAGACCCAGTACTTC; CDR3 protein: CAWTAGGSETQYF
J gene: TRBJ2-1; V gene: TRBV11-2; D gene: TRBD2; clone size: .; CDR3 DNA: TGTGCCAGCAGCTTAGGTGGTTACGGGAGGGCCTACAATGAGCAGTTCTTC; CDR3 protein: CASSLGGYGRAYNEQFF
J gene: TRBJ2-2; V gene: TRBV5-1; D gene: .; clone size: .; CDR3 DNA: TGCGCCAGCAGTCAACAGGGTAGACGCGTGGAGCTGTTTTTT; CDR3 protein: CASSQQGRRVELFF
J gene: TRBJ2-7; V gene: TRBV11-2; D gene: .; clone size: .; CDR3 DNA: TGTGCCAGCAGCCATAGGGGGCGGGATAGCTACGAGCAGTACTTC; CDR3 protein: CASSHRGRDSYEQYF
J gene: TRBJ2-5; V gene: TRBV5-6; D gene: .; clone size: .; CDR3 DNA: TGTGCCAGCAGAAGAATGGGGCCTCAAGAGACCCAGTACTTC; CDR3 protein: CASRRMGPQETQYF
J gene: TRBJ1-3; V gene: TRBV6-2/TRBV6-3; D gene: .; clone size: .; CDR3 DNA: TGTGCCAGCAGTTACGGCACCCTCTCTGGAAACACCATATATTTT; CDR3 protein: CASSYGTLSGNTIYF
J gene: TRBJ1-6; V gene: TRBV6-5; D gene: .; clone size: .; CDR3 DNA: TGTGCCAGCAGTCGGCGGAGGGGCTATAATTCACCCCTCCACTTT; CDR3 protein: CASSRRRGYNSPLHF
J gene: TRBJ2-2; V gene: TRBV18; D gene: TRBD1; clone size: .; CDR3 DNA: TGTGCCAGCTCCGGACAGGGGAACACCGGGGAGCTGTTTTTT; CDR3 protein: CASSGQGNTGELFF
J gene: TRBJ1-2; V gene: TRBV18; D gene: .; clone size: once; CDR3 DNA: TGTGCCAGCTCACCACCCAATTCAGGGAACTATGGCTACACCTTC; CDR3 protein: CASSPPNSGNYGYTF